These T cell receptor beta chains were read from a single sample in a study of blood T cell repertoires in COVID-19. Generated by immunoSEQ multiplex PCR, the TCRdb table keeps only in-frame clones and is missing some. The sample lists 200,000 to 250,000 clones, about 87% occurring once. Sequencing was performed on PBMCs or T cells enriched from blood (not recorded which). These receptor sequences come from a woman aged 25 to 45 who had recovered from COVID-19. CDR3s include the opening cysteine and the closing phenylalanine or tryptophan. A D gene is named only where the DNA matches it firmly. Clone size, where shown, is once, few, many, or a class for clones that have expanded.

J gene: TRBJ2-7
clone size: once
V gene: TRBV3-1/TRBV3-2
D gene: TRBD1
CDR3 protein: CASSQADRAYEQYF
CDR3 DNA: TGTGCCAGCAGCCAAGCAGACAGGGCCTACGAGCAGTACTTC

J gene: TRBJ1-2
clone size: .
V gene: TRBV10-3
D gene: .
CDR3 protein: CAISEDPIYGYTF
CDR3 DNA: TGTGCCATCAGTGAGGATCCTATTTATGGCTACACCTTC

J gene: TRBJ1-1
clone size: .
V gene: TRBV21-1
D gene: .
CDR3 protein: CASSEIWKGLTEAFF
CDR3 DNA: TGTGCCAGCAGCGAGATCTGGAAGGGGCTCACTGAAGCTTTCTTT

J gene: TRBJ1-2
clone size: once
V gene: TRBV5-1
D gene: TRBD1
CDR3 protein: CASSGQGGSGGYTF
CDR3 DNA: TGCGCCAGCAGCGGACAGGGAGGTTCCGGGGGCTACACCTTC

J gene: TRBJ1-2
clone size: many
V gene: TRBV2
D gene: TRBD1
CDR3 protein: CASSQDRASDGYTF
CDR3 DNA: TGTGCCAGCAGCCAGGACAGGGCTAGTGATGGCTACACCTTC

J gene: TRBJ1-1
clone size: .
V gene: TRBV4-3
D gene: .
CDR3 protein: CASSQSRGTEAFF
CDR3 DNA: TGCGCCAGCAGCCAATCACGGGGAACTGAAGCTTTCTTT

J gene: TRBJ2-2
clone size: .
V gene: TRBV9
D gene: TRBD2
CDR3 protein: CASSPRRSGGVMGTGELFF
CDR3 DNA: TGTGCCAGCAGCCCGCGGAGGAGCGGGGGGGTTATGGGCACCGGGGAGCTGTTTTTT

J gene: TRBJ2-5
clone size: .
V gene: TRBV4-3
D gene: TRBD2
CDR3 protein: CASSQVAGAETQYF
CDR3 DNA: TGCGCCAGCAGCCAAGTAGCGGGGGCAGAGACCCAGTACTTC

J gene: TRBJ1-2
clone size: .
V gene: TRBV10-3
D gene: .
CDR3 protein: CAISESEDNDGYTF
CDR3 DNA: TGTGCCATCAGTGAGTCTGAGGATAACGATGGCTACACCTTC

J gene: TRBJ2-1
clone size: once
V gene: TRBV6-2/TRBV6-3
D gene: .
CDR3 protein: CASSERRGGRLNEQFF
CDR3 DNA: TGTGCCAGCAGCGAACGAAGGGGGGGGCGTCTGAATGAGCAGTTCTTC

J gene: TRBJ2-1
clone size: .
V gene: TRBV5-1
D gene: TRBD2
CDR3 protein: CASSLASGGAGEQFF
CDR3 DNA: TGCGCCAGCAGCTTGGCTAGCGGGGGGGCGGGTGAGCAGTTCTTC

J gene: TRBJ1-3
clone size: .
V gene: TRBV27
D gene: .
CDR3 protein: CASSPSGVPLLSGNTIYF
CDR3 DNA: TGTGCCAGCAGTCCCTCGGGGGTACCCCTTCTCTCTGGAAACACCATATATTTT

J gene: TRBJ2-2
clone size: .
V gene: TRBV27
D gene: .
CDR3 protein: CASSFLVTGELFF
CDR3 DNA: TGTGCCAGCAGTTTTCTAGTAACCGGGGAGCTGTTTTTT

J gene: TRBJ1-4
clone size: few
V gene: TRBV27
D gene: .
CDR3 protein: CASSFTGFATNEKLFF
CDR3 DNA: TGTGCCAGCAGTTTTACAGGCTTTGCAACTAATGAAAAACTGTTTTTT

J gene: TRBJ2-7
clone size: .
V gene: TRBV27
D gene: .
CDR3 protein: CASSAQVLAYEQYF
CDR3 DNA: TGTGCCAGCAGTGCCCAGGTTTTAGCCTACGAGCAGTACTTC

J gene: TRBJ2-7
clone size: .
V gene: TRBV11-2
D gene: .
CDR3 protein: CASSPLTPGEQYF
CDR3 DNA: TGTGCCAGCAGCCCACTCACACCAGGGGAGCAGTACTTC

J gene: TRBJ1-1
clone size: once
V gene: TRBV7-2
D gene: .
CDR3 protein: CASRTGFMNTEAFF
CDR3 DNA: TGTGCCAGCAGGACAGGTTTCATGAACACTGAAGCTTTCTTT

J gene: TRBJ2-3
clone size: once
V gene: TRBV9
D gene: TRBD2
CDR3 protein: CASSARGLAGNTDTQYF
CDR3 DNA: TGTGCCAGCAGCGCCCGGGGACTAGCGGGGAACACAGATACGCAGTATTTT

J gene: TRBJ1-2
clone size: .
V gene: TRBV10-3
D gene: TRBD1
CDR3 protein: CAIQGTGNYGYTF
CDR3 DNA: TGTGCCATCCAAGGGACAGGAAACTATGGCTACACCTTC

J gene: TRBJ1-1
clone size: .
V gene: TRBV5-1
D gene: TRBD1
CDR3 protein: CASSLEQGARTEAFF
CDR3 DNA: TGCGCCAGCAGCTTGGAACAGGGGGCGCGGACTGAAGCTTTCTTT

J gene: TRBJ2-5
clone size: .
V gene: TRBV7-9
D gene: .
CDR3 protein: CASSLAYRVYQETQYF
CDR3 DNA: TGTGCCAGCAGCTTAGCCTACAGGGTGTACCAAGAGACCCAGTACTTC

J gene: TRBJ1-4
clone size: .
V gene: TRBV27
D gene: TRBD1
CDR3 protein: CASSSPGQGNEKLFF
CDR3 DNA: TGTGCCAGCAGTTCCCCGGGACAGGGGAATGAAAAACTGTTTTTT

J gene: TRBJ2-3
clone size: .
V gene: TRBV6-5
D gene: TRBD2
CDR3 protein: CASSFGGAGVTDTQYF
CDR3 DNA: TGTGCCAGCAGTTTCGGGGGGGCCGGGGTCACAGATACGCAGTATTTT

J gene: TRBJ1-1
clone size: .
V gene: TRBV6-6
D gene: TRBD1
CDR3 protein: CASSRTGSEAFF
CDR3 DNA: TGTGCCAGCAGTCGGACAGGCTCTGAAGCTTTCTTT

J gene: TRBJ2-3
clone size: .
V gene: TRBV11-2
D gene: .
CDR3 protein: CASSLRETDTQYF
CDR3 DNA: TGTGCCAGCAGCTTACGGGAAACAGATACGCAGTATTTT

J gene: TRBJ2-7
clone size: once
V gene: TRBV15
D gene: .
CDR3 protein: CATSRARYEQYF
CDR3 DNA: TGTGCCACCAGCAGAGCACGGTACGAGCAGTACTTC

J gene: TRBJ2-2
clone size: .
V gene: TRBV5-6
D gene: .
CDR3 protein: CASSLAGGPSTGELFF
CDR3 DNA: TGTGCCAGCAGCTTGGCCGGGGGGCCCAGCACCGGGGAGCTGTTTTTT

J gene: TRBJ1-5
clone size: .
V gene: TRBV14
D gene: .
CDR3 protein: CASSQVGSGKGYSNQPQHF
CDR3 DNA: TGTGCCAGCAGCCAAGTCGGGTCAGGGAAAGGTTATAGCAATCAGCCCCAGCATTTT

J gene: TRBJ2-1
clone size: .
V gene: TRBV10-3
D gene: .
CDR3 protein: CAISGGEEGEQFF
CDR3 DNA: TGTGCCATCAGTGGGGGAGAAGAAGGTGAGCAGTTCTTC

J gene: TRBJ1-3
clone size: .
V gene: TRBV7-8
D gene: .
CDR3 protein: CASSPAADSGNTIYF
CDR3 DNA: TGTGCCAGCAGCCCCGCTGCAGACTCTGGAAACACCATATATTTT

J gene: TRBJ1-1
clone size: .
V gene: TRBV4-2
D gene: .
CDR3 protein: CASSQGPRGNTEAFF
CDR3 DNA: TGTGCCAGCAGCCAAGGCCCAAGGGGGAACACTGAAGCTTTCTTT

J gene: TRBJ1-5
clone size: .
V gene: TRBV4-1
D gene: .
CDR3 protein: CASSRTTGSNQPQHF
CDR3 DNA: TGCGCCAGCAGCCGTACTACAGGAAGCAATCAGCCCCAGCATTTT

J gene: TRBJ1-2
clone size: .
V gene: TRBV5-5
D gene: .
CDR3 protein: CASSPGGDTIIAF
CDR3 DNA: TGTGCCAGCAGCCCGGGGGGGGACACCATCATCGCCTTC

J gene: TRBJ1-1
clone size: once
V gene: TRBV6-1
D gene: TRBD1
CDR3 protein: CASSDQGEDTEAFF
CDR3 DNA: TGTGCCAGCAGTGATCAGGGGGAGGACACTGAAGCTTTCTTT

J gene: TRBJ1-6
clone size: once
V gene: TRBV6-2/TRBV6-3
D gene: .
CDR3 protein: CASSYSLPGENNSPLHF
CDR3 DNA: TGTGCCAGCAGTTACTCGCTACCGGGAGAAAATAATTCACCCCTCCACTTT

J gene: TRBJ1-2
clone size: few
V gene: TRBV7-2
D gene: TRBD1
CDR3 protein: CASSLTGTGTNYGYTF
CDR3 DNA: TGTGCCAGCAGCTTAACGGGGACAGGGACAAACTATGGCTACACCTTC

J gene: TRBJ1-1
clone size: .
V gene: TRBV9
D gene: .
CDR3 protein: CASSVNDRYTEAFF
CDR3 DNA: TGTGCCAGCAGCGTGAACGACAGATACACTGAAGCTTTCTTT

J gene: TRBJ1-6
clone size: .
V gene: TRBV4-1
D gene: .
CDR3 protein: CASSTWGGIGSPLHF
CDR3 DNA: TGCGCCAGCAGCACCTGGGGGGGGATTGGGTCACCCCTCCACTTT

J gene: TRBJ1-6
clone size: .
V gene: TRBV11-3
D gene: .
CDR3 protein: CASSLDVRHGNSPLHF
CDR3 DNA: TGTGCCAGCAGCTTAGATGTGAGACACGGTAATTCACCCCTCCACTTT

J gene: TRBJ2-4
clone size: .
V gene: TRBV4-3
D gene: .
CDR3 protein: CASSQLLLGTSSVTKNIQYF
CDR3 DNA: TGCGCCAGCAGCCAGCTACTACTTGGGACTTCCAGCGTTACCAAAAACATTCAGTACTTC

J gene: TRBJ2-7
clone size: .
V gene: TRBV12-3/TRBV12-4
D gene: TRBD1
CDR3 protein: CASSDGTDYEQYF
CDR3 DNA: TGTGCCAGCAGTGATGGGACAGACTACGAGCAGTACTTC

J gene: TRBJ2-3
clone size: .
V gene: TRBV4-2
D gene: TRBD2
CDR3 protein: CASSQEGASGGTDTQYF
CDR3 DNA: TGTGCCAGCAGCCAAGAAGGGGCCAGCGGGGGCACAGATACGCAGTATTTT

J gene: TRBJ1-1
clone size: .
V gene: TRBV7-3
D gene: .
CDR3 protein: CASSSRGQGNTEAFF
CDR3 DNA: TGTGCCAGCAGCTCAAGGGGTCAAGGGAACACTGAAGCTTTCTTT

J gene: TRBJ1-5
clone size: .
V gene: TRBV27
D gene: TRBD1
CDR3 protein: CASSLSRTGGNQPQHF
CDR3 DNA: TGTGCCAGCAGTTTATCCCGGACAGGGGGCAATCAGCCCCAGCATTTT

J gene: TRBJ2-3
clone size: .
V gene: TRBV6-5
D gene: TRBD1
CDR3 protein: CASRPQGDTQYF
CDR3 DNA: TGTGCCAGCAGACCACAGGGGGATACGCAGTATTTT